This entry lists 5 T cell receptor beta chains sequenced from one sample in a study of T cell repertoires in MIS-A myocarditis (dated by TCRdb to between 2021 and 2024). Libraries came from the immunoSEQ multiplex PCR assay. The source is immuneACCESS, and TCRdb retained only in-frame sequences with V and J called. Part of the clones is not carried over; for the studies checked, unresolved V genes explain less than half of this, and the remainder is unexplained. The sample table shows approximately 7,100 clones, and 78% are seen once. The ten largest clones add up to roughly 19% of the sample. Sequencing was performed on right inferior lung lobe tissue obtained at autopsy. The receptors originated from a man aged 18 to 30 with fulminant myocarditis from multisystem inflammatory syndrome in adults (MIS-A) after COVID-19.

V gene TRBV5-1 combines with J gene TRBJ2-3; TRBD2 might be the D (6 bases). CDR1 and CDR2 from the germline V gene are SGHRS and YFSETQ. This CDR3 comprises 14 residues. Trimming removed 5 bases from V and 0 bases from J, with 10 bases in between. This chain's CDR3 is CASRRGGSTDTQYF. CDR3 sequence (DNA): TGCGCCAGCAGGCGTGGGGGGAGCACAGATACGCAGTATTTT.

As for this clone: Other nucleotide sequences from this sample produce the same CDR3. The genes are TRBV19 and TRBJ2-1; 7 positions match TRBD2. Trimming at V came to 6 bases and at J to 4 bases, leaving 3 bases not matched to a gene. From germline, CDR1 is LNHDA and CDR2 SQIVND (reference sequence). The CDR3 loop spans 13 amino acids. The CDR3: CASRSGIYNEQFF. In nucleotides, the CDR3 is TGTGCCAGTAGAAGCGGGATATACAATGAGCAGTTCTTC.

This clone was counted once. The V and J genes are TRBV4-2 and TRBJ2-3, with D possibly matching TRBD1 (7 bases). Looked up from germline, CDR1 is LGHNA and CDR2 is YNFKEQ. CDR3 size: 16 residues. V gave up 1 base and J gave up 4 bases, with 15 bases separating them. DNA for the CDR3: TGTGCCAGCAGCCAAGGGTTGGAGGGGGCGCCAGATACGCAGTATTTT. This translates into CASSQGLEGAPDTQYF.

The chain combines TRBV28 with TRBJ2-7; the D gene is possibly TRBD2 (5 bases). The germline gives CDR1 MDHEN, CDR2 SYDVKM. V lost 5 bases and J 2 bases, leaving 10 bases between the germline ends. The CDR3 covers 13 residues. The CDR3: CASSPPGTYEQYF. In DNA form, the CDR3 reads TGTGCCAGCAGTCCCCCCGGGACCTACGAGCAGTACTTC.

The rearrangement uses TRBV3-1 (or the pseudogene TRBV3-2) and TRBJ2-5; D unresolved. The germline V gene has CDR1 LGHDT and CDR2 YNNKEL (reference sequence). Trimming shortened V by 4 bases and J by 9 bases, and 15 bases separated the two germline ends. This CDR3 comprises 13 residues. The DNA for the CDR3 is TGTGCCAGCAGCCTGGGATTTGTTGGGGCCCAGTACTTC. It codes for CASSLGFVGAQYF.